One and the same sample provided the 29 T cell receptor beta chains below, sequenced in a study of shared clonotypes between healthy human individuals. Here immunoSEQ multiplex PCR was the method, and the copy in TCRdb shows in-frame clones only, minus some. The sample includes more than 200,000 clones, 50% to 80% of them seen just once. Specimen: memory CD4+ T cells sorted from blood. Indicated subset: CD45RA-negative fraction. These receptors all come from a man aged 25-45 years in good health.

J is TRBJ1-2 and V is TRBV10-2, with D maybe TRBD1 (6 bases). V was shortened by 6 bases and J by 3 bases, with 11 bases between the two germline ends. CDR1 is WSHSY and CDR2 is SAAADI in the germline V gene. The CDR3 is made up of 13 amino acids. The CDR3 protein is CASSPDSDYGYTF. The DNA for the CDR3 is TGCGCCAGCAGCCCGGACAGTGACTATGGCTACACCTTC.

In this sample, this clone turned up many times. The chain is built from TRBV4-1 and TRBJ1-3; unclear D gene. The V gene lost 0 bases and the J gene lost 3 bases, with 3 bases spanning the gap. The CDR3 extends over 13 amino acids. Germline lookup yields CDR1 MGHRA and CDR2 YSYEKL. DNA for the CDR3: TGCGCCAGCAGCCAAGAAATTGGAAACACCATATATTTT. It specifies CASSQEIGNTIYF.

The chain carries TRBV7-9 and TRBJ2-5; 7 nucleotides match TRBD1. CDR3 length equals 16 residues. From germline, CDR1 is SEHNR and CDR2 FQNEAQ (reference sequence). Losses at the gene ends were 5 bases for V and 4 bases for J; bases not matched to a gene: 13. CDR3 sequence reads: CASSTWTGYHTETQYF. Written as DNA, the CDR3 is TGTGCCAGCAGCACTTGGACAGGCTATCATACAGAGACCCAGTACTTC.

This clone was counted a few times. V gene TRBV6-6 combines with J gene TRBJ2-7; unclear D gene. CDR1 and CDR2 (germline): MNHNY, SVGAGI (reference sequence). Trimming cost V 5 bases and J 6 bases, with 8 bases left between them. The CDR3 totals 11 residues. The DNA for the CDR3 is TGTGCCAGCAGTGCCAACCTCGAGCAGTACTTC. Its protein product is CASSANLEQYF.

The V and J genes are TRBV11-1 and TRBJ1-1; D is ambiguous. This CDR3 is 15 amino acids long. Trimming removed 3 bases from V and 0 bases from J, with 11 bases in between. CDR1 SGHAT and CDR2 FQDESV come from the germline V gene (reference sequence). The CDR3 DNA reads as TGTGCCAGCAGCTTGTGGGTTTTGGTGAACACTGAAGCTTTCTTT. Amino acids: CASSLWVLVNTEAFF.

The chain joins TRBV5-4 to TRBJ2-3; D gene ambiguous. The germline V gene encodes CDR1 SGHNT and CDR2 YYREEE (reference sequence). Trimming removed 1 base from V and 5 bases from J, with 14 bases in between. The CDR3 contains 15 residues. CDR3 protein: CASSLSPGMRDTQYF. DNA of the CDR3: TGTGCCAGCAGCTTGAGCCCGGGTATGAGAGATACGCAGTATTTT.

The chain joins TRBV5-4 to TRBJ2-1; either TRBD1 or TRBD2 may supply D (7 bases each). The CDR3 is made up of 16 amino acids. Germline lookup yields CDR1 SGHNT and CDR2 YYREEE (reference sequence). Trimming took 7 bases from V and 5 from J, leaving 22 bases between them. Here the CDR3 DNA reads TGTGCCAGCGGCCAAGAGGGCAGGGGGGGTCACAATGAGCAGTTCTTC. Translation gives CASGQEGRGGHNEQFF.

The chain couples TRBV11-2 to TRBJ2-6; the D is unclear. The V and J ends lost 1 base and 2 bases respectively, with 3 bases between them. The CDR3 runs 14 residues. Per the germline V gene, CDR1 is SGHAT and CDR2 is FQNNGV. The CDR3 protein is CASSLGTGANVLTF. The CDR3 nucleotides read TGTGCCAGCAGCTTAGGTACTGGGGCCAACGTCCTGACTTTC.

The chain recombines TRBV4-1 with TRBJ2-5, with D unclear. The CDR3 spans 13 residues. Germline V gives CDR1 MGHRA, CDR2 YSYEKL. Trimming cost V 4 bases and J 3 bases, with 9 bases left between them. The CDR3 here is CASSPLHKETQYF. CDR3 sequence (DNA): TGCGCCAGCAGCCCACTCCACAAAGAGACCCAGTACTTC.

The chain joins TRBV7-9 to TRBJ2-6; D remains ambiguous. CDR3 length: 16 amino acids. Germline V gene lookup returns CDR1 SEHNR and CDR2 FQNEAQ (reference sequence). The V gene lost 6 bases and the J gene lost 4 bases, with 16 bases spanning the gap. The DNA for the CDR3 is TGTGCCAGCAGGTTGGACGTGGTAACCGGGGCCAACGTCCTGACTTTC. It yields the protein CASRLDVVTGANVLTF.

Points on this clone: Other DNA sequences in the same sample also yield this CDR3. The chain employs TRBV7-2 and TRBJ2-7, with 7 bases matching TRBD1. From germline, CDR1 is SGHTA and CDR2 FQGNSA. The CDR3 is made up of 15 amino acids. V trimming: 4 bases; J trimming: 2 bases; junction bases outside the gene matches: 8. CDR3 nucleotides: TGTGCCAGCAGCTCATCCGGGACAGAGACCTACGAGCAGTACTTC. Translation: CASSSSGTETYEQYF.

This clone was observed a few times. The rearrangement joins TRBV18 to TRBJ2-5; D gene uncertain. Germline CDR1 KGHSH, CDR2 LQKENI. This CDR3 region has 12 residues. The V end was cut by 2 bases, the J end by 4 bases, with 5 bases between. CDR3 coding DNA: TGTGCCAGCTCACCAATCCCAGAGACCCAGTACTTC. Translating gives CASSPIPETQYF.

The CDR3: CASSLVLAGAQETQYF. The CDR3 coding sequence is TGTGCCAGCAGCTTGGTGTTAGCGGGAGCCCAAGAGACCCAGTACTTC. V usage is TRBV5-4 and J usage is TRBJ2-5, with 9 nucleotides matching TRBD2. Germline CDR1 reads SGHNT; CDR2 reads YYREEE (reference sequence). CDR3 size: 16 residues. V was clipped by 0 bases and J by 1 base; unmatched bases: 4.

This clone is a singleton in its sample. Other DNA sequences in the sample encode the same CDR3. CDR3 in amino acids: CASSLTSGRGETQYF. The DNA of the CDR3 is TGCGCCAGCAGCTTAACTAGCGGGAGAGGGGAGACCCAGTACTTC. The V call is TRBV5-1, the J call TRBJ2-5, with 11 bases lining up with TRBD2. The germline CDR1 and CDR2 sequences are SGHRS and YFSETQ. This CDR3 has 15 amino acids. V was pared by 2 bases and J by 5 bases, with 5 bases of the junction left unmatched.

This clone was detected once. This sequence joins TRBV28 and TRBJ1-2; 10 bases agree with TRBD1. The V and J ends lost 5 bases and 5 bases, in that order; junction bases with no gene match: 2. The length of the CDR3 is 13 residues. Looked up from germline, CDR1 is MDHEN and CDR2 is SYDVKM. This CDR3 is CASSRQGAYGYTF. The CDR3 DNA is TGTGCCAGCAGTCGACAGGGGGCATATGGCTACACCTTC.

The chain couples TRBV7-9 to TRBJ2-7; 9 bases align to TRBD2. The CDR3 length is 14 residues. The germline CDR1 and CDR2 sequences are SEHNR and FQNEAQ (reference sequence). The V segment lost 5 bases and the J segment 6 bases; nucleotides outside the gene matches: 8. CDR3 sequence: CASSHRGGGGEQYF. The CDR3 DNA reads as TGTGCCAGCAGCCACCGCGGGGGGGGTGGCGAGCAGTACTTC.

The chain has TRBV19 and TRBJ2-5, with 12 bases fitting TRBD1. V lost 10 bases and J lost 5; bases outside the gene matches: 5. This CDR3 is 13 amino acids long. Germline lookup yields CDR1 LNHDA and CDR2 SQIVND (reference sequence). CDR3 residues: CATRDRGLETQYF. CDR3 coding DNA: TGTGCCACGAGGGACAGGGGGCTGGAGACCCAGTACTTC. The whole variable domain, remainder taken from reference TRBV19 and TRBJ2-5, is DGGITQSPKYLFRKEGQNVTLSCEQNLNHDAMYWYRQDPGQGLRLIYYSQIVNDFQKGDIAEGYSVSREKKESFPLTVTSAQKNPTAFYLCATRDRGLETQYFGPGTRLLVL.

This clone has a handful of counts. The chain recombines TRBV28 with TRBJ2-7, with D maybe TRBD2 (6 bases). This CDR3 is 15 amino acids long. Germline CDR1 is MDHEN and CDR2 is SYDVKM. Trimming stripped 6 bases from V and 4 bases from J, with 19 bases between. The DNA for the CDR3 is TGTGCCAGCAGGCCCCCGGGAGTTAGCCGGTACGAGCAGTACTTC. This codes for CASRPPGVSRYEQYF.

This clone appeared a few times. The genes are TRBV5-6 and TRBJ1-4; D remains ambiguous. The CDR3 totals 14 residues. Germline CDR1 SGHDT, CDR2 YYEEEE. V was pared by 1 base and J by 0 bases, with 4 bases between. The CDR3: CASSLRATNEKLFF. The DNA for the CDR3 is TGTGCCAGCAGCTTGAGGGCAACTAATGAAAAACTGTTTTTT.

This rearrangement joins TRBV5-1 to TRBJ2-1; 7 positions agree with TRBD1. This CDR3 is built from 16 residues. From germline, CDR1 is SGHRS and CDR2 YFSETQ. The junction had 12 bases not matched to a gene; V was cut back by 4 bases and J by 5 bases. The CDR3 reads CASSRSRQGQNNEQFF. Written as DNA, the CDR3 is TGCGCCAGCAGCCGGAGTCGGCAGGGACAGAACAATGAGCAGTTCTTC.

V gene TRBV7-9 combines with J gene TRBJ2-2; D ambiguous. Trimming left V 1 base short and J 3 bases short, with 6 bases between. This CDR3 region has 14 residues. CDR1 and CDR2 (germline): SEHNR, FQNEAQ (reference sequence). The CDR3 here is CASSLVSYTGELFF. CDR3 DNA sequence: TGTGCCAGCAGCTTAGTCAGCTACACCGGGGAGCTGTTTTTT.

The rearrangement uses TRBV9 and TRBJ2-1, with a tentative D call TRBD1 (5 bases). V lost 4 bases to trimming and J lost 6 bases, with 8 bases between them. CDR1 is SGDLS, CDR2 YYNGEE, per germline. This CDR3 contains 12 residues. CDR3 residues: CASSPQGNEQFF. The CDR3 DNA sequence: TGTGCCAGCAGCCCCCAGGGCAATGAGCAGTTCTTC.

To note about this clone: The identical CDR3 is also encoded by other nucleotide sequences in the sample. The rearrangement joins TRBV4-3 to TRBJ1-1; D remains unclear. The CDR3 contains 13 residues. CDR1 LGHNA and CDR2 YSLEER come from the germline V gene. The ends were cut back, 4 bases at V and 5 bases at J, with 11 bases in the middle. CDR3 coding DNA: TGCGCCAGCAGCCGGGCCGTAAATACTGAAGCTTTCTTT. It codes for CASSRAVNTEAFF.

This clone has only a few counts. CDR3 nucleotide sequence: TGTGCCAGTAGTATCTACACAGACTATGGCTACACCTTC. Translation: CASSIYTDYGYTF. The rearrangement uses TRBV19 and TRBJ1-2, with no clear D. CDR1 and CDR2 (germline): LNHDA, SQIVND (reference sequence). This CDR3 is built from 13 residues. V lost 3 bases and J 3 bases, leaving 8 bases between the germline ends.

J is TRBJ2-5 and V is TRBV5-1, with a possible D match to TRBD2 (6 bases). There are 16 residues in the CDR3. Per the germline V gene, CDR1 is SGHRS and CDR2 is YFSETQ. Trimming cost V 2 bases and J 0 bases, with 14 bases left between them. Here the CDR3 DNA reads TGCGCCAGCAGCTTAGGTCTAGCGATGAACCAAGAGACCCAGTACTTC. The encoded protein is CASSLGLAMNQETQYF.

The chain employs TRBV5-6 and TRBJ2-7; 7 positions agree with TRBD2. Germline V lookup: CDR1 SGHDT, CDR2 YYEEEE. The CDR3 spans 15 residues. The V and J ends lost 0 bases and 6 bases, in that order; junction bases with no gene match: 9. The CDR3: CASSLAGLDHGEQYF. In nucleotides, the CDR3 is TGTGCCAGCAGCTTGGCCGGACTAGACCATGGCGAGCAGTACTTC. Looking up the rest from reference TRBV5-6 and TRBJ2-7 gives the full variable domain: DAGVTQSPTHLIKTRGQQVTLRCSPKSGHDTVSWYQQALGQGPQFIFQYYEEEERQRGNFPDRFSGHQFPNYSSELNVNALLLGDSALYLCASSLAGLDHGEQYFGPGTRLTVT.

The chain has TRBV28 and TRBJ1-1; 8 bases match TRBD1. The V segment lost 5 bases and the J segment 8 bases; nucleotides outside the gene matches: 10. The CDR3 spans 14 residues. Germline CDR1 MDHEN, CDR2 SYDVKM. For the CDR3, the DNA is TGTGCCAGCAGTCCACCCTCAGGGGGCGGAGAAGCTTTCTTT. It encodes CASSPPSGGGEAFF.

CDR3: CASSQRIGTSGSETQYF. Here the CDR3 DNA reads TGTGCCAGCAGCCAGCGTATTGGAACTAGCGGGAGTGAGACCCAGTACTTC. This chain links TRBV14 with TRBJ2-5; 11 positions agree with TRBD2. Germline loops: CDR1 SGHDN, CDR2 FVKESK. The CDR3 is 17 amino acids. V dropped 3 bases and J dropped 5; count of bases not matched to a gene: 11.

The genes are TRBV9 and TRBJ2-2; 15 bases match TRBD2. Trimming removed 3 bases from V and 3 bases from J; junction bases left unmatched: 3. The germline V gene has CDR1 SGDLS and CDR2 YYNGEE. The CDR3 loop spans 17 amino acids. CDR3 in DNA: TGTGCCAGCAGCGGAAGGACTAGCGGGAGGGACACCGGGGAGCTGTTTTTT. Translated: CASSGRTSGRDTGELFF.